This T cell receptor beta chain was sequenced in a study of early T cells in non-severe SARS-CoV-2 infection (dated by TCRdb to the early 2020s). About the investigation overall: Because TCR sequencing relied on bulk RNA taken from unsorted whole blood, pairing of alpha and beta chains was not possible. Study-wide findings and limitations: Matching against VDJdb was skewed toward anti-spike CD8 responses, likely underestimated virus-specific expansions, and missed private and CD4 specificities.

To prepare the library, 5' RACE was applied. For sequencing, a NextSeq 500 was employed. In the TCR library protocol, unique molecular identifiers were attached to individual cDNA molecules to correct for PCR bias and sequencing error. Sequencing covered both TCR alpha and beta chains, and within each sample the abundances of alpha and beta sequences were tightly co-correlated. As for the original processing: Decombinator V4 was used to annotate the V gene, J gene and CDR3 of the TCR sequences. Expanded TCRs were defined as changing significantly between any two time points under a Poisson model with p below 0.0001. TCR abundances were normalised to the total number of TCRs sequenced per sample and expressed as counts per million. MAIT TCRs were defined by TRAV1-2 paired with TRAJ12, TRAJ20 or TRAJ33, and iNKT TCRs by TRAV10 paired with TRAJ18. VDJdb, accessed 1 November 2021, was searched for CMV, EBV and SARS-CoV-2 annotated TCRs, with TCRs annotated for multiple antigens excluded. TCRdb reprocessed the public reads (quality trimming at Q25 with fastp, clone calling with MiXCR) and kept in-frame beta chains. CDR3 protein sequences are deduplicated, and each keeps its most common genes and DNA. In this record, the V and J calls reflect TCRdb's handling and not the investigators' own analysis. Recorded for this sample are some 71,000 distinct CDR3 sequences; about 11% of them occurred a single time. In total, the top ten clones hold around 6.7% of the sample.

The study was a case-control design nested within a healthcare worker cohort in London, UK, with weekly nasopharyngeal swab PCR tests and blood sampling. Healthcare workers were recruited during the week of the UK lockdown, between 23 and 31 March 2020, and followed weekly for up to roughly 16 weeks. The CDR3 contains 14 residues, cysteine and phenylalanine counted. The CDR3 DNA has 42 bases and is translated from base 1. Deletion took 8 bases off V and 4 bases off J, with a span of 18 bases between the germline ends. Taken from the germline V gene, the CDR1 and CDR2 loops are KGHSH and LQKENI. This clonotype was seen at least ten times. The antigen it binds to is not known. Base qualities are missing; no much larger clone stands one base away.

The receptor was derived from an adult who was a healthcare worker with PCR-confirmed SARS-CoV-2 infection or an uninfected control (not recorded which). Rearrangement joined TRBV18 to TRBJ2-7; D gene: possibly TRBD1, on 7 matching bases. The sequencing sample was made of whole blood. The nucleotide sequence reads as follows: TGTGCCAGCCTTCGACAGGGAGGATGGTACGAGCAGTACTTC. Its amino acids are CASLRQGGWYEQYF.